This T cell receptor (beta chain) appears in the sequencing data of a study of CD8 T cells in ankylosing spondylitis. Study conclusions and caveats: Among TCR beta sequences, a motif of eight highly homologous variants appeared characteristic of ankylosing spondylitis blood. There was reportedly significant enrichment of clones that were disease-linked in matched ankylosing spondylitis synovial fluid.

This clonotype was counted a few times. What it recognizes is unknown. Preparation of TCR beta libraries was done by quantitative 5'-RACE with molecular barcodes. TCRdb reprocessed the 5' RACE reads with MiXCR, giving one entry per CDR3 protein. The sample records under 120,000 distinct CDR3 sequences, 24% being singletons. The CDR3 extends over 17 amino acids. The sequencing sample was made of synovial fluid, either unsorted or a sorted T cell fraction (not recorded which). The receptor comes from a male donor with ankylosing spondylitis. The V and J genes are TRBV21-1 and TRBJ1-6; the table names TRBD1, a call not compared with the DNA. TRBV21-1 is a recognized pseudogene. In nucleotides, the CDR3 is TGTGCCAGCAGCAAAGACGGGGAGCGCCGCATTAATTCACCCCTCCACTTT. Protein: CASSKDGERRINSPLHF.